Reported below is one TCR beta chain. The target of this receptor is not known. Base qualities are not at hand, and no much larger clone is one base apart. The time point label here, explained by the study, means: after preoperative PTX-NDP chemotherapy. Before surgery, patients were given paclitaxel-nedaplatin as preoperative chemotherapy. The data were obtained in a study of esophageal squamous cell carcinoma under preoperative chemotherapy (dated by TCRdb to 2017 to 2018). For the wider study: TCR repertoires were profiled in both peripheral blood T cells and tumor-infiltrating lymphocytes. Repertoires from samples collected before paclitaxel-nedaplatin therapy were compared with repertoires from samples collected after the therapy. The cohort comprised four to six patients with primary esophageal squamous cell carcinoma. In patients with esophageal squamous cell carcinoma, the study looked at what paclitaxel-nedaplatin chemotherapy did to T-cell receptor repertoires. Paper-wide results and their limitations: Post-treatment tumor-infiltrating lymphocytes appeared partly derived from peripheral T cells migrating into the tumor, not solely from local clonal changes. After chemotherapy, TCR diversity rose significantly in peripheral T cells, but this increase was not seen in tumor-infiltrating lymphocytes. Only a few patients with esophageal squamous cell carcinoma were analyzed, making for a small cohort. Paclitaxel-nedaplatin therapy induced immediate and substantial clonotype frequency changes, with contraction more likely among abundant clones than amplification.

The method was PCR. TCRdb lists the instrument as HiSeq X Ten. High-throughput sequencing was used to characterize the TCR repertoires. Starting from the raw public reads, TCRdb applied fastp trimming at Q25, assembled clones with MiXCR and retained in-frame beta chains. Records with the same CDR3 protein are collapsed into one entry carrying the most frequent genes and DNA. The sample includes about 9,000 distinct CDR3 sequences, with about 48% observed a single time. The top ten clonotypes cover 13% to 15% of the sample. V sheds 8 bases and J sheds 0 bases, leaving 14 bases between their ends. Sequences MNHNS (CDR1) and SASEGT (CDR2) are obtained from the germline V gene. The CDR3 measures 15 amino acids from cysteine to phenylalanine. Of the read, only the CDR3 DNA is kept; its 45 bases are in frame from base 1.

The V and J genes are TRBV6-1 and TRBJ2-4; the D gene may be TRBD1 or TRBD2, since each aligns over 5 bases. The sequence derives from a human donor with esophageal squamous cell carcinoma. The donor label of this sample is uncertain. This material was obtained from a patient given preoperative chemotherapy. CDR3 loop: CASRLGVGAKNIQYF. The DNA sequence is given as TGTGCCAGCCGCCTGGGGGTTGGAGCCAAAAACATTCAGTACTTC.